The 18 T cell receptor beta chains in this list originate from one sample, sequenced in a study of blood T cell repertoires in COVID-19 (dated by TCRdb to about 2020). The receptor library was made with the immunoSEQ multiplex PCR assay. TCRdb took this table from immuneACCESS and kept in-frame rearrangements with V and J called. Such tables lack part of the clones; where checked against another copy, unresolved V genes explain under half of the gap, and the rest is unexplained. This sample comprises a few hundred thousand clones, approximately 86% of them detected only once. Approximately 2.2% of the sample comes from the top ten. The sample was peripheral blood. The receptors here all came from a man between 18 and 35 years old with active or convalescent COVID-19.

V and J are TRBV4-1 and TRBJ2-3; TRBD1 matches at 10 bases. Looked up from germline, CDR1 is MGHRA and CDR2 is YSYEKL. This CDR3 spans 16 amino acids. V lost 0 bases and J lost 6; bases outside the gene matches: 6. The CDR3: CASSQERDRGSDTQYF. The CDR3 DNA sequence: TGCGCCAGCAGCCAAGAAAGGGACAGGGGAAGCGATACGCAGTATTTT.

In its sample, this clone was seen once. The V gene is TRBV7-2, the J gene TRBJ2-5; no reliable D call. The CDR3 loop spans 13 amino acids. The germline V gene has CDR1 SGHTA and CDR2 FQGNSA. V dropped 2 bases and J dropped 5 bases, with 9 bases sitting between them. Here the CDR3 DNA reads TGTGCCAGCAGCTTATATCATGAGGAGACCCAGTACTTC. Its protein product is CASSLYHEETQYF.

The chain has TRBV27 and TRBJ2-2; possible D gene TRBD1, 6 bases. This CDR3 contains 13 residues. The germline V and J ends were trimmed by 8 bases and 7 bases, with 14 bases remaining between them. The germline CDR1 and CDR2 sequences are MNHEY and SMNVEV (reference sequence). The CDR3 region has the DNA TGTGCCAGCGGAACAGGGACCGGCGGGGAGCTGTTTTTT. Translation: CASGTGTGGELFF.

The chain recombines TRBV28 with TRBJ1-2; tentatively, D is TRBD1 (5 bases). The CDR3 runs 14 residues. V lost 5 bases and J 8 bases, leaving 18 bases between the germline ends. Germline V gives CDR1 MDHEN, CDR2 SYDVKM. DNA for the CDR3: TGTGCCAGCAGTCTCCCGGGAGGGGCTCGGGGCTACACCTTC. Its translation is CASSLPGGARGYTF.

V and J are TRBV27 and TRBJ1-4, with no clear D. Trimming took off 2 bases at V and 7 bases at J, with 17 bases between the two ends. Germline V lookup: CDR1 MNHEY, CDR2 SMNVEV (reference sequence). This CDR3 is built from 16 residues. The DNA of the CDR3 is TGTGCCAGCAGTTTAAATCAGGCGGGTGGAGGTGAAAAACTGTTTTTT. Translated, it gives CASSLNQAGGGEKLFF. The whole variable domain, filled in from reference TRBV27 and TRBJ1-4, reads EAQVTQNPRYLITVTGKKLTVTCSQNMNHEYMSWYRQDPGLGLRQIYYSMNVEVTDKGDVPEGYKVSRKEKRNFPLILESPSPNQTSLYFCASSLNQAGGGEKLFFGSGTQLSVL.

In its sample, this clone was seen once. The rearrangement uses TRBV3-1 (or the pseudogene TRBV3-2) and TRBJ1-2; the D is unclear. Trimming cost V 3 bases and J 5 bases, with 7 bases left between them. The CDR3 is 12 residues long. CDR1 is LGHDT and CDR2 is YNNKEL in the germline V gene (reference sequence). The CDR3 loop reads CASSQGVYGYTF. Written as DNA, the CDR3 is TGTGCCAGCAGCCAGGGAGTTTATGGCTACACCTTC.

The chain employs TRBV5-1 and TRBJ2-2; 9 nucleotides agree with TRBD2. The J segment lost 0 bases and the V segment lost 4 bases, leaving 7 bases of the junction unmatched. The CDR3 loop spans 17 amino acids. Per germline, CDR1 SGHRS and CDR2 YFSETQ. CDR3 protein: CASSHLAGLANTGELFF. CDR3 bases: TGCGCCAGCAGCCATCTAGCGGGACTCGCGAACACCGGGGAGCTGTTTTTT. Drawing the rest from reference TRBV5-1 and TRBJ2-2, the complete variable domain is KAGVTQTPRYLIKTRGQQVTLSCSPISGHRSVSWYQQTPGQGLQFLFEYFSETQRNKGNFPGRFSGRQFSNSRSEMNVSTLELGDSALYLCASSHLAGLANTGELFFGEGSRLTVL.

The chain joins TRBV11-2 to TRBJ2-1; D is ambiguous. Looked up from germline, CDR1 is SGHAT and CDR2 is FQNNGV. The CDR3 consists of 12 residues. Trimming removed 1 base at V and 6 bases at J, with 4 bases between. The CDR3: CASSLVVNEQFF. DNA for the CDR3: TGTGCCAGCAGCTTAGTCGTCAATGAGCAGTTCTTC.

The CDR3 loop reads CSVEGASRTGELFF. The CDR3 bases are TGCAGCGTTGAAGGGGCCTCTCGTACCGGGGAGCTGTTTTTT. The chain combines TRBV29-1 with TRBJ2-2, with unresolved D. V lost 1 base to trimming and J lost 5 bases, with 11 bases between them. The germline V gene has CDR1 SQVTM and CDR2 ANQGSEA. This CDR3 is built from 14 residues.

The chain is built from TRBV19 and TRBJ1-5; TRBD1 aligns across 9 bases. CDR3 size: 14 residues. V gave up 5 bases and J gave up 3 bases; unmatched junction bases: 2. CDR1 and CDR2 (germline): LNHDA, SQIVND (reference sequence). This CDR3 is CASSWDRVNQPQHF. The CDR3 DNA is TGTGCCAGTAGTTGGGACAGGGTCAATCAGCCCCAGCATTTT.

The CDR3 reads CASSLAGVGGQPQHF. In DNA, the CDR3 is TGTGCCAGCAGTTTAGCGGGGGTAGGAGGTCAGCCCCAGCATTTT. The genes are TRBV28 and TRBJ1-5, with a tentative D call TRBD1 (5 bases). V lost 2 bases, J lost 6 bases, and 14 bases lay in between. This CDR3 is 15 amino acids long. Germline CDR1 MDHEN, CDR2 SYDVKM.

V gene TRBV5-1 combines with J gene TRBJ1-4, with TRBD1 identical over 9 bases. This CDR3 is built from 14 residues. Germline-derived CDR1 and CDR2 are SGHRS and YFSETQ. The V and J ends lost 4 bases and 8 bases, in that order; junction bases with no gene match: 6. Written as DNA, the CDR3 is TGCGCCAGCAGCGGGACAGGGCCGGGGGAAAAACTGTTTTTT. Translated, it gives CASSGTGPGEKLFF.

This clone appeared a single time. This chain uses TRBV29-1 with TRBJ1-3; weak D call: TRBD1 (5 bases). Between the trimmed V and J ends, which lost 8 bases and 0 bases, there was a span of 17 bases. CDR1 and CDR2 (germline): SQVTM, ANQGSEA. This CDR3 has 15 residues. CDR3 region: CSILRRGGSGNTIYF. The CDR3 nucleotides are TGCAGCATCCTGCGCCGGGGGGGCTCTGGAAACACCATATATTTT.

The CDR3: CASSKTGV. The DNA for the CDR3 is TGTGCCAGCAGCAAGACAGGGGTG. V usage is TRBV21-1 and J usage is TRBJ2-7; the D segment call TRBD1 is taken from the table without a DNA check. TRBV21-1 is listed as a pseudogene. This CDR3 is built from 8 residues.

The V and J genes are TRBV15 and TRBJ2-3; 8 bases are a match to TRBD1. Germline-derived CDR1 and CDR2 are LNHNV and YYDKDF (reference sequence). The CDR3 totals 14 residues. J lost 4 bases, V lost 8 bases, and 8 bases had no gene match. This CDR3 is CATATGTGPDTQYF. Written as DNA, the CDR3 is TGTGCCACCGCGACCGGGACAGGACCAGATACGCAGTATTTT.

This clone is a singleton in its sample. This chain joins TRBV28 and TRBJ2-7, with D possibly TRBD1 on 6 matching bases. Germline CDR1 is MDHEN and CDR2 is SYDVKM. CDR3 length equals 12 residues. V was pared by 9 bases and J by 5 bases, with 14 bases between. CDR3 region: CASQTGLDEQYF. Written as DNA, the CDR3 is TGTGCCAGTCAGACAGGTCTGGACGAGCAGTACTTC.

The rearrangement uses TRBV15 and TRBJ1-6, with D tentatively TRBD1 (6 bases). The CDR3 totals 14 residues. Trimming pared 6 bases from V and 5 bases from J, leaving 11 bases between. Germline V gene lookup returns CDR1 LNHNV and CDR2 YYDKDF (reference sequence). CDR3: CATRHRENNSPLHF. The CDR3 nucleotides read TGTGCCACCAGGCACAGGGAAAATAATTCACCCCTCCACTTT.

Written as DNA, the CDR3 is TGTGCCAGCGCTGAGCGGGACCCTTCCTACGAGCAGTACTTC. This translates into CASAERDPSYEQYF. The V call is TRBV28, the J call TRBJ2-7; 7 bases line up with TRBD2. The CDR3 is 14 amino acids. CDR1 and CDR2 (germline): MDHEN, SYDVKM. Trimming removed 8 bases from V and 1 base from J; junction bases left unmatched: 8.